This TCR beta chain is drawn from a study of shared clonotypes between healthy human individuals. Study-wide results and caveats: Even with large depth, rarefaction showed that sorted-subset sequencing was incomplete.

Germline V lookup: CDR1 MDHEN, CDR2 SYDVKM. The CDR3 has 15 amino acids. V was clipped by 7 bases and J by 1 base, with 16 bases between them. Regarding this clone: The antigen remains unidentified.

Profiled with immunoSEQ multiplex PCR; TCRdb holds only in-frame clones, not every one. Found here are some 1.1 million clones, 70% to 80% of them singletons; the top ten hold over 0.8%. The receptor's source is a man between 18 and 35 years old in good health. Some clones in this sample may be carry-over from other donors' samples. The chain joins TRBV28 to TRBJ1-1; no firm D call. The sequenced material came from memory CD4+ T cells from PBMCs. As for subset: CD45RA-negative fraction. CDR3 protein: CASTPVGSENTEAFF. The DNA for the CDR3 is TGTGCCAGCACCCCAGTTGGATCAGAGAACACTGAAGCTTTCTTT.